This paragraph covers one T cell receptor beta chain sequence. The record originates from a study of blood T cell repertoires in COVID-19. Measured with immunoSEQ multiplex PCR; TCRdb has only the in-frame clones, and not every one. The data show 170,000 or so clones, with around 79% seen just once and roughly 25% held by the top ten. The germline gives CDR1 MNHEY, CDR2 SVGAGI. Unmatched junction bases numbered 6, after V lost 5 bases and J lost 9 bases. The CDR3 is made up of 15 amino acids. Sequences were obtained from peripheral blood. The TCR originated in a woman between 65 and 79 years old with acute or convalescent COVID-19. The gene calls are TRBV6-5 and TRBJ1-6, with 11 bases lining up with TRBD1. DNA for the CDR3: TGTGCCAGCAGTCAACAGGACAGGGGGCTTTCACCCCTCCACTTT. It translates to CASSQQDRGLSPLHF.